These T cell receptor beta chains were read from a single sample in a study of cytomegalovirus exposure and HLA in healthy donors. The repertoire was sequenced with immunoSEQ multiplex PCR; TCRdb's copy has only in-frame clones and lacks some. The sample consists of approximately 140,000 clones, about 60% of them appearing once. The sample comprised PBMCs. These receptors were collected from a woman aged 55-70 years in good health and CMV-seropositive. The CDR3 runs from the conserved cysteine through the conserved F or W. D genes are given only for firm matches. Some rows mark clone size as missing; the rest say once, few, many or name a class of expanded clone.

clone_size | j_call | d_call | v_call | cdr3_aa | cdr3_nt
NA | TRBJ2-2 | TRBD2 | TRBV5-3 | CARSSPKVTSGRVKGNTGELFF | TGTGCCAGAAGCTCCCCGAAAGTTACTAGCGGGAGAGTAAAGGGCAACACCGGGGAGCTGTTTTTT
NA | TRBJ1-4 | NA | TRBV30 | CAWSGGTNEKLFF | TGTGCCTGGAGTGGAGGGACTAATGAAAAACTGTTTTTT
few | TRBJ2-5 | TRBD2 | TRBV7-9 | CASSTTSGSHIRAQYF | TGTGCCAGCAGCACTACTAGCGGGAGCCACATCAGGGCCCAGTACTTC
NA | TRBJ1-6 | NA | TRBV6-5 | CASSGGTANSPLHF | TGTGCCAGCAGTGGTGGGACTGCGAATTCACCCCTCCACTTT
NA | TRBJ1-1 | TRBD1 | TRBV5-1 | CASSSGQGHTEAFF | TGCGCCAGCAGCTCTGGACAGGGACACACTGAAGCTTTCTTT
few | TRBJ1-1 | NA | TRBV7-2 | CASSLFHGGEGNTEAFF | TGTGCCAGCAGCTTATTCCATGGGGGGGAAGGGAACACTGAAGCTTTCTTT
few | TRBJ1-2 | NA | TRBV27 | CASSFRGTYGYTF | TGTGCCAGCAGTTTCAGGGGAACCTATGGCTACACCTTC
NA | TRBJ1-5 | NA | TRBV7-2 | CASSPDRNQPQHF | TGTGCCAGCAGCCCAGACAGGAATCAGCCCCAGCATTTT
NA | TRBJ2-3 | NA | TRBV2 | CASTRVDTQYF | TGTGCCAGCACTCGGGTTGATACGCAGTATTTT
once | TRBJ1-5 | TRBD1 | TRBV13 | CASSLGRTGHQPQHF | TGTGCCAGCAGCTTAGGCCGGACAGGTCATCAGCCCCAGCATTTT
NA | TRBJ2-1 | TRBD2 | TRBV11-1 | CASSLVLAAYNEQFF | TGTGCCAGCAGCTTAGTCCTAGCGGCCTACAATGAGCAGTTCTTC
few | TRBJ2-2 | TRBD2 | TRBV5-3 | CARNSGRIFTGELFF | TGTGCCAGAAATAGCGGGAGGATCTTTACCGGGGAGCTGTTTTTT
NA | TRBJ2-7 | NA | TRBV7-9 | CASSSVSRSSYEQYF | TGTGCCAGCAGCTCCGTAAGTAGGAGCTCCTACGAGCAGTACTTC
NA | TRBJ2-7 | TRBD1 | TRBV5-1 | CASSFSGTGGADEQYF | TGCGCCAGCAGCTTCTCCGGGACAGGGGGCGCGGACGAGCAGTACTTC
NA | TRBJ2-3 | TRBD1 | TRBV29-1 | CSVAGQGKDTQYF | TGCAGCGTTGCGGGACAGGGGAAGGATACGCAGTATTTT
NA | TRBJ1-1 | NA | TRBV5-5 | CASSSSPGGILEAFF | TGTGCCAGCAGCTCCTCCCCGGGGGGGATCCTCGAAGCTTTCTTT
NA | TRBJ2-7 | TRBD1 | TRBV2 | CASTEGRGQGEQYF | TGTGCCAGCACCGAGGGCAGGGGGCAGGGCGAGCAGTACTTC
NA | TRBJ2-2 | TRBD1 | TRBV6-5 | CASSAGQVTTGELFF | TGTGCCAGCAGCGCGGGACAGGTCACCACCGGGGAGCTGTTTTTT
NA | TRBJ2-3 | NA | TRBV30 | CAGGRGAPTDTQYF | TGTGCCGGGGGGAGGGGGGCCCCCACAGATACGCAGTATTTT
NA | TRBJ2-7 | NA | TRBV9 | CASSPRSGFTYEQYF | TGTGCCAGCAGCCCCCGCTCCGGGTTCACCTACGAGCAGTACTTC
NA | TRBJ1-5 | NA | TRBV7-2 | CASGGYSNQPQHF | TGTGCCAGCGGAGGGTATAGCAATCAGCCCCAGCATTTT
few | TRBJ1-1 | NA | TRBV18 | CASSPDMNTEAFF | TGTGCCAGCTCACCGGACATGAACACTGAAGCTTTCTTT
few | TRBJ2-1 | TRBD2 | TRBV4-3 | CASSQPLAGEGSYNEQFF | TGCGCCAGCAGCCAACCTCTAGCGGGAGAAGGATCCTACAATGAGCAGTTCTTC
NA | TRBJ1-4 | TRBD1 | TRBV6-5 | CASSYSGQGGEKLFF | TGTGCCAGCAGTTACTCGGGACAGGGCGGTGAAAAACTGTTTTTT
NA | TRBJ1-1 | NA | TRBV11-3 | CASSLVGGQEAFF | TGTGCCAGCAGCTTAGTCGGCGGCCAGGAAGCTTTCTTT
NA | TRBJ1-6 | NA | TRBV6-5 | CASREVYNSPLHF | TGTGCCAGCAGGGAGGTCTATAATTCACCCCTCCACTTT
NA | TRBJ2-4 | NA | TRBV7-9 | CASSSSTENIQYF | TGTGCCAGCAGCTCCTCCACAGAAAACATTCAGTACTTC
few | TRBJ2-4 | NA | TRBV5-8 | CASSLGDKKNIQYF | TGTGCCAGCAGCTTGGGCGATAAAAAAAACATTCAGTACTTC
few | TRBJ2-7 | TRBD2 | TRBV7-9 | CASSWTSPDEQYF | TGTGCCAGCAGCTGGACTAGTCCCGACGAGCAGTACTTC
NA | TRBJ2-1 | NA | TRBV12-5 | CASGLVGGNEQFF | TGTGCTAGTGGTTTGGTAGGGGGCAATGAGCAGTTCTTC
NA | TRBJ1-1 | TRBD1 | TRBV28 | CASATSGQGNTEAFF | TGTGCCAGCGCTACCTCGGGACAGGGGAACACTGAAGCTTTCTTT
NA | TRBJ2-1 | NA | TRBV6-4 | CASSDGDTNEQFF | TGTGCCAGCAGTGATGGCGACACCAATGAGCAGTTCTTC
NA | TRBJ2-7 | TRBD2 | TRBV6-5 | CASTPSGSYEQYF | TGTGCCAGCACCCCTAGCGGGAGTTACGAGCAGTACTTC
NA | TRBJ2-6 | NA | TRBV19 | CASSTGSGANVLTF | TGTGCCAGTAGTACGGGATCCGGGGCCAACGTCCTGACTTTC
NA | TRBJ2-3 | NA | TRBV27 | CASSSYQRADTQYF | TGTGCCAGCAGTTCTTACCAGCGCGCAGATACGCAGTATTTT
NA | TRBJ2-1 | TRBD2 | TRBV27 | CASNSAGAYNEQFF | TGTGCCAGCAATTCGGCGGGAGCCTACAATGAGCAGTTCTTC
NA | TRBJ2-3 | NA | TRBV28 | CASKKYDSTDTQYF | TGTGCCAGCAAGAAGTACGACTCCACAGATACGCAGTATTTT
NA | TRBJ2-7 | NA | TRBV18 | CASSLQRQAAYGEQYF | TGTGCCAGCTCACTACAACGACAGGCTGCTTACGGCGAGCAGTACTTC
NA | TRBJ2-1 | TRBD2 | TRBV7-3 | CASSSGLAGGVNEQFF | TGTGCCAGCAGCTCGGGACTAGCGGGAGGGGTCAATGAGCAGTTCTTC
few | TRBJ1-1 | TRBD1 | TRBV4-3 | CASSRQGADTEAFF | TGCGCCAGCAGCCGACAGGGGGCGGACACTGAAGCTTTCTTT
once | TRBJ2-5 | NA | TRBV4-2 | CASSQGESSGRGWGTQYF | TGTGCCAGCAGCCAAGGGGAGAGTAGCGGAAGAGGATGGGGGACCCAGTACTTC
NA | TRBJ1-2 | NA | TRBV20-1 | CSARTSKGYTF | TGCAGTGCACGGACAAGTAAAGGCTACACCTTC
NA | TRBJ1-5 | NA | TRBV2 | CASSERPGFGNQPQHF | TGTGCCAGCAGTGAACGTCCAGGGTTTGGCAATCAGCCCCAGCATTTT
few | TRBJ2-1 | TRBD2 | TRBV10-3 | CAINGLAASFNEQFF | TGTGCCATCAACGGACTAGCGGCGAGCTTCAATGAGCAGTTCTTC
NA | TRBJ2-5 | TRBD2 | TRBV5-4 | CASSLVLAGGYQETQYF | TGTGCCAGCAGCTTGGTACTAGCGGGGGGGTACCAAGAGACCCAGTACTTC
NA | TRBJ1-1 | NA | TRBV7-9 | CSSSRQNTEAFF | TGTTCCAGCAGTCGACAGAACACTGAAGCTTTCTTT
few | TRBJ2-3 | TRBD1 | TRBV27 | CASGTGIDTQYF | TGTGCCTCGGGGACAGGGATAGATACGCAGTATTTT
NA | TRBJ1-1 | TRBD1 | TRBV4-3 | CASSQEPQGGTEAFF | TGCGCCAGCAGTCAAGAACCGCAGGGGGGAACTGAAGCTTTCTTT
once | TRBJ2-3 | NA | TRBV7-2 | CASSLEGGLADRGYF | TGTGCCAGCAGCTTAGAGGGGGGACTAGCCGACAGGGGATATTTT
NA | TRBJ2-7 | TRBD2 | TRBV29-1 | CSVEDDTSGSSYEQYF | TGCAGCGTTGAAGACGATACTAGCGGGAGCTCCTACGAGCAGTACTTC
NA | TRBJ2-1 | TRBD1 | TRBV19 | CASSRDRASEQFF | TGTGCCAGTAGTCGGGACAGGGCCAGTGAGCAGTTCTTC
NA | TRBJ2-2 | NA | TRBV28 | CASSGNTGELFF | TGTGCCAGCAGCGGGAACACCGGGGAGCTGTTTTTT
few | TRBJ1-4 | NA | TRBV7-6 | CASSFQPPDSLELEKLFF | TGTGCCAGCAGCTTCCAACCCCCGGACAGCCTCGAGCTTGAAAAACTGTTTTTT